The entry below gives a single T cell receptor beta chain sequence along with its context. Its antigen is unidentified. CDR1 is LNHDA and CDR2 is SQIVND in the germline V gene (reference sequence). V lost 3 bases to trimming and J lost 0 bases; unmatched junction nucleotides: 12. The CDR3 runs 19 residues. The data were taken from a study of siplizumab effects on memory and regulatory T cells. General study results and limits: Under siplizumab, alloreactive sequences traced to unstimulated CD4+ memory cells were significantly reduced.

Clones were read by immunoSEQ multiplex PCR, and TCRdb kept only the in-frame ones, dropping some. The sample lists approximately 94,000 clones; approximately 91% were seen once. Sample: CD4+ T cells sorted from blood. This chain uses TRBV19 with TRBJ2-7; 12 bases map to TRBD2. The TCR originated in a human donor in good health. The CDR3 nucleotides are TGTGCCAGTAGTATTCGTCCCGGGACTAGCGGGCCACTCTCCTACGAGCAGTACTTC. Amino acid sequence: CASSIRPGTSGPLSYEQYF.